The text below deals with one T cell receptor (beta chain). What it binds is unknown. These data are taken from a study of T cell responses to AZD1222 COVID-19 vaccine. Study-wide background: It was second doses at about 4 or about 12 weeks that were pooled.

General study points: Only after the peak T cell response were repertoires sampled. Reportedly, close to half of spike-specific TCRs are directed against unmutated variant regions. Clonal diversity was possibly underestimated, and white British individuals and females predominated among donors.

Generated by immunoSEQ multiplex PCR, the TCRdb table keeps only in-frame clones and is missing some. Here the sample spans under 200,000 clones, about nine tenths being singletons. This CDR3 spans 15 amino acids. In germline, CDR1 is SGDLS, CDR2 YYNGEE. The V gene lost 4 bases and the J gene lost 3 bases, with 15 bases spanning the gap. The sample here was peripheral blood, taken on day 0 of AZD1222 vaccination. This chain connects TRBV9 to TRBJ2-3, with D perhaps assigned TRBD1 or TRBD2 (5 bases each). The clonotype originates from an adult in good health. This CDR3 is CASSPHGALTDTQYF. The CDR3 coding sequence is TGTGCCAGCAGCCCCCACGGGGCCTTGACAGATACGCAGTATTTT. Supplemented by reference TRBV9 and TRBJ2-3, the full variable domain reads DSGVTQTPKHLITATGQRVTLRCSPRSGDLSVYWYQQSLDQGLQFLIQYYNGEERAKGNILERFSAQQFPDLHSELNLSSLELGDSALYFCASSPHGALTDTQYFGPGTRLTVL.